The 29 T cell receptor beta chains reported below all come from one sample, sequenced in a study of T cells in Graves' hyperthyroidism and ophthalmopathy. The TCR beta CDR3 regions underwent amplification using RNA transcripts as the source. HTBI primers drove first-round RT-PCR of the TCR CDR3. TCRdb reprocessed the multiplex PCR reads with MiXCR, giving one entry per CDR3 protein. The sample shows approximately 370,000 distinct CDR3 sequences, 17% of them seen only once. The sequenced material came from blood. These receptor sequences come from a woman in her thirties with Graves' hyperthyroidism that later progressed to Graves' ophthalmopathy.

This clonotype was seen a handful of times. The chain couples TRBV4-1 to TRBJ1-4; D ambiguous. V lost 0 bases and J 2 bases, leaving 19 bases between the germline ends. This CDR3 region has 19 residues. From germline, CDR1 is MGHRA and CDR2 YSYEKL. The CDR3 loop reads CASSQEPGLVRVTNEKLFF. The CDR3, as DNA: TGCGCCAGCAGCCAAGAACCCGGTCTTGTGCGGGTGACTAATGAAAAACTGTTTTTT.

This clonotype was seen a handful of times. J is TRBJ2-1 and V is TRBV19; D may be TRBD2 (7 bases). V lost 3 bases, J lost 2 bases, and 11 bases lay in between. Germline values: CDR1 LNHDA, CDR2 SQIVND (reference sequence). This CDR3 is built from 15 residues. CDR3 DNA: TGTGCCAGTAGTATGGGCGGGGGCCCCTACAATGAGCAGTTCTTC. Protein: CASSMGGGPYNEQFF.

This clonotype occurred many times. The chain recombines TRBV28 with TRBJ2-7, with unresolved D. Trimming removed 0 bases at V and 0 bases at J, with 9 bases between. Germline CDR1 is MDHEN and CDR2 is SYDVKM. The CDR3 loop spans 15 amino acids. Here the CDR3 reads CASSLWSRTSYEQYF. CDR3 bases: TGTGCCAGCAGTTTATGGTCCAGAACCTCCTACGAGCAGTACTTC.

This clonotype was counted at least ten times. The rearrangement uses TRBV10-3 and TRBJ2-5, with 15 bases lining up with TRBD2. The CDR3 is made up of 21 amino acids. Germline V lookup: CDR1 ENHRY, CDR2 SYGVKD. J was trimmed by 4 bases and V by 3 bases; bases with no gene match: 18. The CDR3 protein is CAISEPRTSGRAGGVGETQYF. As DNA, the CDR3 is TGTGCCATCAGTGAACCAAGGACTAGCGGGAGGGCCGGTGGGGTAGGAGAGACCCAGTACTTC.

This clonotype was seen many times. This CDR3 is CASSHDRGSDTQYF. CDR3 DNA: TGTGCCAGCAGCCATGACAGGGGGTCAGATACGCAGTATTTT. V and J are TRBV4-2 and TRBJ2-3, with 9 bases that match TRBD1. V was pared by 3 bases and J by 4 bases, with 2 bases of the junction left unmatched. The CDR3 consists of 14 residues. The V gene's germline CDR1 is LGHNA and CDR2 YNFKEQ.

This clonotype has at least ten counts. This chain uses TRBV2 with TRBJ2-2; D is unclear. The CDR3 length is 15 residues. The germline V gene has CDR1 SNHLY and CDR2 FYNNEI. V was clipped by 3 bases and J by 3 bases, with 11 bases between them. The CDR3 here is CASSEGSTYTGELFF. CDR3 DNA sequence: TGTGCCAGCAGTGAGGGGTCCACTTACACCGGGGAGCTGTTTTTT.

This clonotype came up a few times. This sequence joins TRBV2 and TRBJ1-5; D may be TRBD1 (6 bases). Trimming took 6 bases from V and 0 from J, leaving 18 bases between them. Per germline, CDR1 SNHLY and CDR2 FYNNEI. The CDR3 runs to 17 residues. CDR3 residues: CASRARQVSLSNQPQHF. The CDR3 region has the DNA TGTGCCAGCAGGGCCCGACAGGTTTCGCTTAGCAATCAGCCCCAGCATTTT. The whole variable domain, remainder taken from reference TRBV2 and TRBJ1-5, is EPEVTQTPSHQVTQMGQEVILRCVPISNHLYFYWYRQILGQKVEFLVSFYNNEISEKSEIFDDQFSVERPDGSNFTLKIRSTKLEDSAMYFCASRARQVSLSNQPQHFGDGTRLSIL.

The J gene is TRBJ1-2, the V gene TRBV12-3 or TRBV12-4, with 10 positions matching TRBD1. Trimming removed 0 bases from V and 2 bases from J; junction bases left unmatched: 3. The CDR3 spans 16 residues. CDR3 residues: CASSLATGQGNYGYTF. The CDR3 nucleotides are TGTGCCAGCAGTTTAGCTACGGGACAGGGGAACTATGGCTACACCTTC.

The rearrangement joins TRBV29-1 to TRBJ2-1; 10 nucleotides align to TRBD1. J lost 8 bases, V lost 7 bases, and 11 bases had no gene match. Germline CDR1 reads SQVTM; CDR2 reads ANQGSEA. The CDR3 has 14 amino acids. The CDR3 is CSAWDRGGDYEQFF. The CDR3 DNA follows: TGCAGCGCTTGGGACAGGGGAGGGGACTATGAGCAGTTCTTC.

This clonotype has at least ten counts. CDR3 in DNA: TGTGCCAGCAGCGGCCCGGAGGGGCCTAGCACAGATACGCAGTATTTT. Its protein product is CASSGPEGPSTDTQYF. The chain couples TRBV7-6 to TRBJ2-3; maybe TRBD2 (6 bases). Per the germline V gene, CDR1 is SGHVS and CDR2 is FNYEAQ. Trimming removed 5 bases at V and 0 bases at J, with 15 bases between. CDR3 length: 16 amino acids.

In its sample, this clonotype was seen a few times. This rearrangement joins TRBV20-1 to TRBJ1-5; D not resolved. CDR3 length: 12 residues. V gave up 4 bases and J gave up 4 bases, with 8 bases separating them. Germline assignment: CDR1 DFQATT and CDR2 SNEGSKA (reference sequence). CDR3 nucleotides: TGCAGTGCTACCACCGTTAATCAGCCCCAGCATTTT. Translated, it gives CSATTVNQPQHF.

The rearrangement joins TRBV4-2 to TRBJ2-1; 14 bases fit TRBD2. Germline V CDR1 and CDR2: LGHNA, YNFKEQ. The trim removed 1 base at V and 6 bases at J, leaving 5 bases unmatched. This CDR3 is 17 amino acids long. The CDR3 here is CASSQVLGTSGSNEQFF. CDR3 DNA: TGTGCCAGCAGCCAAGTTCTCGGGACTAGCGGGAGCAATGAGCAGTTCTTC.

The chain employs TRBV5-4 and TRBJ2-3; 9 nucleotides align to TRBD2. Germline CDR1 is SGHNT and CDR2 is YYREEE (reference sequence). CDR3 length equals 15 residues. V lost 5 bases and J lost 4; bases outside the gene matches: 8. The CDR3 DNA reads TGTGCCAGCAGGTCGGCGGGAGGGAGGGCAGATACGCAGTATTTT. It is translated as CASRSAGGRADTQYF.

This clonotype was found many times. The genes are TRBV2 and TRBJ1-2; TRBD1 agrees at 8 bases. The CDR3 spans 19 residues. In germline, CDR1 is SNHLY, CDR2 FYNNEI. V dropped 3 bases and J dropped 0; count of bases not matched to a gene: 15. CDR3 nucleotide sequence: TGTGCCAGCAGTGACTTCACCGGGACAGGACGTTCTTCTAACTATGGCTACACCTTC. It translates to CASSDFTGTGRSSNYGYTF.

CDR3 in DNA: TGTGCCAGCACTACAGGGTCCGTGTACTACGAGCAGTACTTC. Protein product: CASTTGSVYYEQYF. The J gene is TRBJ2-7, the V gene TRBV28; possible D gene TRBD1, 6 bases. Per germline, CDR1 MDHEN and CDR2 SYDVKM. CDR3 size: 14 residues. V was clipped by 7 bases and J by 3 bases, with 16 bases between them. The full variable domain, in which reference TRBV28 and TRBJ2-7 provide the parts outside the CDR3, is DVKVTQSSRYLVKRTGEKVFLECVQDMDHENMFWYRQDPGLGLRLIYFSYDVKMKEKGDIPEGYSVSREKKERFSLILESASTNQTSMYLCASTTGSVYYEQYFGPGTRLTVT.

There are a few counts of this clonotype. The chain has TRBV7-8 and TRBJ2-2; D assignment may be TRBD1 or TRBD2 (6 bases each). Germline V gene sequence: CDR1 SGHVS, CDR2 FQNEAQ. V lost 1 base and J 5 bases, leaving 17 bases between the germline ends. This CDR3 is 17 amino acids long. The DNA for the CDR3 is TGTGCCAGCAGCTTAGGTCGTGGTGGGGGGCGAACCGGGGAGCTGTTTTTT. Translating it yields CASSLGRGGGRTGELFF.

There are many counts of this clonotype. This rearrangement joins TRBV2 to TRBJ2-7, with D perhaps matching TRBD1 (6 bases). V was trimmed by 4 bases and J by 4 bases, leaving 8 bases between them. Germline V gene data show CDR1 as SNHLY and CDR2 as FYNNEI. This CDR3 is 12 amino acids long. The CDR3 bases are TGTGCCAGCAGTGTACAGGGATACGAGCAGTACTTC. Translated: CASSVQGYEQYF.

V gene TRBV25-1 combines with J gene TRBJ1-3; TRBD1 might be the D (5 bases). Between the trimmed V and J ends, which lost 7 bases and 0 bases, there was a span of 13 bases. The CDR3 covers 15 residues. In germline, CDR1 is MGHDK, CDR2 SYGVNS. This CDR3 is CASTPDTYSGNTIYF. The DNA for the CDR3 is TGTGCCAGCACCCCGGACACATACTCTGGAAACACCATATATTTT.

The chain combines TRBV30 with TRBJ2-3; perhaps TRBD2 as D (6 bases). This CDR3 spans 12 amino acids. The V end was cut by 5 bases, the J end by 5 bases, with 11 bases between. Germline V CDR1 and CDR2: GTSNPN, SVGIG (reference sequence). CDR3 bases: TGTGCCTGGGGCGGGACGAGAGATACGCAGTATTTT. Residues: CAWGGTRDTQYF.

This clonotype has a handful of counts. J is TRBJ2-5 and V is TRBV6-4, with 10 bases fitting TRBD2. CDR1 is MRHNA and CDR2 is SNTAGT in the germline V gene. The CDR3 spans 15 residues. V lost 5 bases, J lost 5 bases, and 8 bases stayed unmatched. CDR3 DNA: TGTGCCAGCAGTCTAGCGGGAGTGGAAGGGGAGACCCAGTACTTC. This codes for CASSLAGVEGETQYF.

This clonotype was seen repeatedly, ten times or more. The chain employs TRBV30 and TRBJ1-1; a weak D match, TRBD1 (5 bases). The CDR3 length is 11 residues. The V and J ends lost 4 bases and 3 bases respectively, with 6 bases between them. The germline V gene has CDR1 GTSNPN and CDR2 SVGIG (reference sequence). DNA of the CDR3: TGTGCCTGGAAAGGGGACACTGAAGCTTTCTTT. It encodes CAWKGDTEAFF.

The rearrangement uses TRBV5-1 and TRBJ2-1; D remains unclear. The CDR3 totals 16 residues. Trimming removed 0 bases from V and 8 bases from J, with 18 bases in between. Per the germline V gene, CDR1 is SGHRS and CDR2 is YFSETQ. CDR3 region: CASSLAHSARADEQFF. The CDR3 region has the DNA TGCGCCAGCAGCTTGGCGCACTCGGCTAGAGCTGATGAGCAGTTCTTC.

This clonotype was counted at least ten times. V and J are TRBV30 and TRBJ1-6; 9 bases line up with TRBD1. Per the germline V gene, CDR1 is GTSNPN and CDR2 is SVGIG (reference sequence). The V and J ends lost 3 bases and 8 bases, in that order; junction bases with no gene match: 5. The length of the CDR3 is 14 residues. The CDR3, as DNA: TGTGCCTGGAGACTGGGACAGGGAGATTCACCCCTCCACTTT. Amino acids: CAWRLGQGDSPLHF.

The CDR3 nucleotides read TGTGCCAGCAGCACGTCTATACACACTAGGCCGAACACCGGGGAGCTGTTTTTT. It translates to CASSTSIHTRPNTGELFF. This rearrangement joins TRBV7-9 to TRBJ2-2, with a weak D call TRBD2 (5 bases). The CDR3 contains 18 residues. The V gene lost 5 bases and the J gene lost 0 bases, with 19 bases spanning the gap. The germline V gene has CDR1 SEHNR and CDR2 FQNEAQ (reference sequence).

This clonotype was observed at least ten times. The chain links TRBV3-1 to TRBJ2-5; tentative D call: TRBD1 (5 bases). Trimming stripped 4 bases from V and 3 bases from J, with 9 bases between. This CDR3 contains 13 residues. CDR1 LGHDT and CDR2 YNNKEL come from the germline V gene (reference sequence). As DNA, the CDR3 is TGTGCCAGCAGCCGCCTAGGGGAAGAGACCCAGTACTTC. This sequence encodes CASSRLGEETQYF.

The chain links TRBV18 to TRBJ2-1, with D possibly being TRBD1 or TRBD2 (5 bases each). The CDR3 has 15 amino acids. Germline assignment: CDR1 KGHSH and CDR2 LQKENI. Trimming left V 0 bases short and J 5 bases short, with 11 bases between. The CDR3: CASSPPWVGDNEQFF. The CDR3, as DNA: TGTGCCAGCTCACCACCGTGGGTGGGGGACAATGAGCAGTTCTTC.

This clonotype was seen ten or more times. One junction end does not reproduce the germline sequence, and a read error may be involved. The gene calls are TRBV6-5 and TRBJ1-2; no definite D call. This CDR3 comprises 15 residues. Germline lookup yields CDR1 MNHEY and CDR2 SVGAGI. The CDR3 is CASSYRLEGNYGYTF. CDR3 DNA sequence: TGTGCCAGTAGTTACCGGCTGGAAGGCAACTATGGCTACACCTTC.

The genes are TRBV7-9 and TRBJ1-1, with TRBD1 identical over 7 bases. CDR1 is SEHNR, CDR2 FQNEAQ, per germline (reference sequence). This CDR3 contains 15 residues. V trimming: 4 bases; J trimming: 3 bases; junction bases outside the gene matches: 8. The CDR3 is CASSWGQPVDTEAFF. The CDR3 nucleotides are TGTGCCAGCAGCTGGGGACAGCCGGTAGACACTGAAGCTTTCTTT.

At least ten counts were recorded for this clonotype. CDR3: CASSDPGTVSSYEQYF. The CDR3 bases are TGTGCCAGCAGCGATCCCGGGACAGTGAGCTCCTACGAGCAGTACTTC. The chain combines TRBV11-2 with TRBJ2-7; 7 bases map to TRBD1. The CDR3 is 16 amino acids. V shed 5 bases and J 0 bases; nucleotides not matched to a gene: 10. Germline CDR1 SGHAT, CDR2 FQNNGV.